The following is a T cell receptor beta chain sequence with its context. This CDR3 is 14 amino acids long. CDR1 is SQVTM and CDR2 is ANQGSEA in the germline V gene. J gave up 9 bases and V 5 bases, and 8 bases lay outside the gene matches. Assay: immunoSEQ multiplex PCR; the TCRdb copy retains only in-frame clones and omits some. The sample holds roughly 70,000 clones, 86% seen once. These data come from a study of T cells in localized non-small cell lung cancer. This TCR derives from a male donor at least 60 years old with stage III squamous cell lung carcinoma. The material was peripheral blood, obtained before any cancer treatment. This sequence joins TRBV29-1 and TRBJ1-6, with 9 bases matching TRBD1. CDR3 sequence (DNA): TGCAGCGTTAGACAGGGGGAATCGGGTTCACCCCTCCACTTT. This sequence encodes CSVRQGESGSPLHF.